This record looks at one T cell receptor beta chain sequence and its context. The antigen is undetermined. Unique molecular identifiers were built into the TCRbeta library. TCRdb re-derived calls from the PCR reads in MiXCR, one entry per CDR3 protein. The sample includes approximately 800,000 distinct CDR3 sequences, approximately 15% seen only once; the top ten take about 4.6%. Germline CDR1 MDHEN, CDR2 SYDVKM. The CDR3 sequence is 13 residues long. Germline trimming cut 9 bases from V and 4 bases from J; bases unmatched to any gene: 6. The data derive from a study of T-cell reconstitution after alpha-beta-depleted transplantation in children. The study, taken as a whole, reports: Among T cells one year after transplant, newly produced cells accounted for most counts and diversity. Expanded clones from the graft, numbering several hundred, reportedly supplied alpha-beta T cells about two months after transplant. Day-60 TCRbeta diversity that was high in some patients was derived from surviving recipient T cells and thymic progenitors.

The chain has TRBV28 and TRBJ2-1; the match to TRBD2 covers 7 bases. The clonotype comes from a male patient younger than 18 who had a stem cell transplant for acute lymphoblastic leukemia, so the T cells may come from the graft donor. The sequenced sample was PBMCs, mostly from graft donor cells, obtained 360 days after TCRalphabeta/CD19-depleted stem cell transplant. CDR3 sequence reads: CASQFGGYNEQFF. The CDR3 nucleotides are TGTGCCAGTCAGTTCGGGGGGTACAATGAGCAGTTCTTC.